Below, 12 T cell receptor beta chains from the same sample are listed, as sequenced in a study of multiple sclerosis patients with progressive multifocal leukoencephalopathy. Regarding time point: before natalizumab initiation. Assay used: immunoSEQ multiplex PCR; TCRdb lists only in-frame clones, some missing. The sample records 25,000 to 35,000 clones, 88% being singletons. Input material: PBMCs. These receptor sequences come from a human donor with multiple sclerosis.

V gene TRBV28 combines with J gene TRBJ1-3; D unresolved. CDR1 is MDHEN, CDR2 SYDVKM, per germline. V was pared by 6 bases and J by 0 bases, with 21 bases between. CDR3 length equals 18 residues. CDR3 loop: CASSLPGPSVRSGNTIYF. DNA for the CDR3: TGTGCCAGCAGCCTACCGGGCCCCTCTGTCCGCTCTGGAAACACCATATATTTT.

This chain uses TRBV4-3 with TRBJ2-5; 9 bases are shared with TRBD2. TRBJ2-7 explains the end of the DNA better; the J call may be wrong. The germline CDR1 and CDR2 sequences are LGHNA and YSLEER. CDR3 length equals 17 residues. The CDR3, as DNA: TGCGCCAGCAGCCAAGTCGGCGGGGGGGCCAACGTCCACGAGCAGTACTTC. Its translation: CASSQVGGGANVHEQYF.

The rearrangement links TRBV27 to TRBJ2-7; 8 nucleotides line up with TRBD1. The CDR3 is 14 residues long. Germline trimming cut 5 bases from V and 1 base from J; bases unmatched to any gene: 4. The germline gives CDR1 MNHEY, CDR2 SMNVEV (reference sequence). The CDR3, as DNA: TGTGCCAGCAGTGGGACAGGCCCTTCCTACGAGCAGTACTTC. This gives the protein CASSGTGPSYEQYF.

The chain joins TRBV19 to TRBJ2-2, with D perhaps matching TRBD1 (5 bases). Germline CDR1 and CDR2: LNHDA and SQIVND (reference sequence). Trimming cost V 5 bases and J 1 base, with 11 bases left between them. The CDR3 covers 15 residues. In DNA, the CDR3 is TGTGCCAGTAGTCGAACAGGTGTGAACACCGGGGAGCTGTTTTTT. This translates into CASSRTGVNTGELFF.

The chain has TRBV28 and TRBJ2-7; TRBD1 matches 10 bases. Germline V lookup: CDR1 MDHEN, CDR2 SYDVKM. The CDR3 consists of 15 residues. The ends lost 6 bases at V and 5 bases at J; junction bases unmatched: 10. The CDR3 region has the DNA TGTGCCAGCAGCCCACCTCGACAGGGGGCTCACGAGCAGTACTTC. As protein: CASSPPRQGAHEQYF.

The rearrangement links TRBV12-5 to TRBJ2-2; 8 positions agree with TRBD1. V trimming: 4 bases; J trimming: 4 bases; junction bases outside the gene matches: 8. Per germline, CDR1 LGHNT and CDR2 FRNRAP. The CDR3 has 16 amino acids. The CDR3 loop reads CASGWTGTEVTGELFF. Here the CDR3 DNA reads TGTGCTAGTGGTTGGACAGGGACGGAGGTCACCGGGGAGCTGTTTTTT.

The rearrangement links TRBV28 to TRBJ1-1; D is undetermined. In germline, CDR1 is MDHEN, CDR2 SYDVKM. Trimming cost V 7 bases and J 4 bases, with 10 bases left between them. This CDR3 region has 12 residues. The CDR3 coding sequence is TGTGCCAGCACCCTCCTGGCCACTGAAGCTTTCTTT. Its translation is CASTLLATEAFF.

The rearrangement links TRBV6-6 to TRBJ2-5; 8 nucleotides align to TRBD1. J gave up 13 bases and V 0 bases, and 10 bases lay outside the gene matches. CDR1 is MNHNY and CDR2 is SVGAGI in the germline V gene (reference sequence). The CDR3 has 14 amino acids. CDR3: CASSYSSVTGVTYF. As DNA, the CDR3 is TGTGCCAGCAGTTACTCGTCTGTGACAGGGGTCACGTACTTC.

The chain employs TRBV2 and TRBJ2-1; D may match TRBD1 or TRBD2 (6 bases each). Germline V CDR1 and CDR2: SNHLY, FYNNEI. This CDR3 spans 15 amino acids. V gave up 7 bases and J gave up 2 bases, with 15 bases separating them. The CDR3 sequence is CASTPGAPPYNEQFF. In DNA form, the CDR3 reads TGTGCCAGCACACCGGGGGCCCCCCCCTACAATGAGCAGTTCTTC.

The V gene is TRBV5-1, the J gene TRBJ1-1; unclear D gene. The CDR3 covers 13 residues. The V gene's germline CDR1 is SGHRS and CDR2 YFSETQ. Trimming removed 1 base from V and 2 bases from J, with 6 bases in between. The CDR3: CASSLTGNTEAFF. CDR3 DNA sequence: TGCGCCAGCAGCTTGACCGGAAACACTGAAGCTTTCTTT.

This chain uses TRBV27 with TRBJ1-4; 9 bases agree with TRBD1. With V trimmed by 3 bases and J by 10 bases, 6 bases remained unmatched. Germline V gene lookup returns CDR1 MNHEY and CDR2 SMNVEV (reference sequence). This CDR3 has 14 residues. CDR3 protein: CASSLGTGWGKLFF. CDR3 sequence (DNA): TGTGCCAGCAGTTTGGGGACAGGGTGGGGAAAACTGTTTTTT. The full variable domain, completed using reference TRBV27 and TRBJ1-4, is EAQVTQNPRYLITVTGKKLTVTCSQNMNHEYMSWYRQDPGLGLRQIYYSMNVEVTDKGDVPEGYKVSRKEKRNFPLILESPSPNQTSLYFCASSLGTGWGKLFFGSGTQLSVL.

The chain is built from TRBV7-3 and TRBJ1-1; D is ambiguous. The CDR3 consists of 14 residues. Per germline, CDR1 SGHTA and CDR2 FQGTGA. The V end lost 2 bases, the J end lost 6 bases, and 13 bases lay between the germline ends. CDR3 DNA: TGTGCCAGCAGCTTAGGGAGAGGTGTTTCTGAAGCTTTCTTT. As protein: CASSLGRGVSEAFF.